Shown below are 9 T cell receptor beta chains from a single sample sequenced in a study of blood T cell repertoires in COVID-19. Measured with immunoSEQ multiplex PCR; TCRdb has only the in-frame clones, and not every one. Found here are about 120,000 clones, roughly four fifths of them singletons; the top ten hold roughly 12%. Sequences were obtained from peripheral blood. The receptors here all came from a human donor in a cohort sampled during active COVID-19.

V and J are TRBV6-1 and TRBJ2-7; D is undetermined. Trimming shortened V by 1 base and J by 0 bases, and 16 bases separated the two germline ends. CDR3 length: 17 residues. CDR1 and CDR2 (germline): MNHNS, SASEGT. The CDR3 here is CASSEGYSWYDSYEQYF. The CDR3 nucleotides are TGTGCCAGCAGTGAAGGCTACTCATGGTATGACTCCTACGAGCAGTACTTC.

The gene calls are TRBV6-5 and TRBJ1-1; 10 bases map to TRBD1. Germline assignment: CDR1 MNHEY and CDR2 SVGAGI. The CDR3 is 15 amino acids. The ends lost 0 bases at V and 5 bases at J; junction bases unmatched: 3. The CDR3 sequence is CASSYSWTGGTEAFF. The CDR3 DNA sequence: TGTGCCAGCAGTTACTCTTGGACAGGGGGGACTGAAGCTTTCTTT.

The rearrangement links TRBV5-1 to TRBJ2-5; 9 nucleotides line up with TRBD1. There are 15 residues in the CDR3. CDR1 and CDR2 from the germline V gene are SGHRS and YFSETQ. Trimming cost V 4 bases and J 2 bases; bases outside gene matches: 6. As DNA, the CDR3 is TGCGCCAGCAGCACTGGGACAGGGTTACAAGAGACCCAGTACTTC. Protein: CASSTGTGLQETQYF.

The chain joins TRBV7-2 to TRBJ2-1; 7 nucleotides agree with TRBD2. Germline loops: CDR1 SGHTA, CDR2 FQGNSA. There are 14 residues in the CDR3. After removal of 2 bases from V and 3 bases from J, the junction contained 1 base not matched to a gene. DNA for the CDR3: TGTGCCAGCAGCTTACAGCGGGACTACAATGAGCAGTTCTTC. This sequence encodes CASSLQRDYNEQFF. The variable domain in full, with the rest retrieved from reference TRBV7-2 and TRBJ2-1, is GAGVSQSPSNKVTEKGKDVELRCDPISGHTALYWYRQSLGQGLEFLIYFQGNSAPDKSGLPSDRFSAERTGGSVSTLTIQRTQQEDSAVYLCASSLQRDYNEQFFGPGTRLTVL.

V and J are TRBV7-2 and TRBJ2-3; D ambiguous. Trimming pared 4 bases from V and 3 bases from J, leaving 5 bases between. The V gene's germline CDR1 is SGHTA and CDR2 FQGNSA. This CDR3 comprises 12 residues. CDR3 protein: CASSSYTDTQYF. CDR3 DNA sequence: TGTGCCAGCAGCTCGTATACAGATACGCAGTATTTT.

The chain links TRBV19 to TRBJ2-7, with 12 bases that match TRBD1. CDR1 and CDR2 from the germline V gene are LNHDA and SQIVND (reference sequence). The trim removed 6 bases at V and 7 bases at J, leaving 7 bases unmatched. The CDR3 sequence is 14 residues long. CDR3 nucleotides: TGTGCCAGTAGATCGGGACAGGGGGCAAGGGAGCAGTACTTC. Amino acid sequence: CASRSGQGAREQYF.

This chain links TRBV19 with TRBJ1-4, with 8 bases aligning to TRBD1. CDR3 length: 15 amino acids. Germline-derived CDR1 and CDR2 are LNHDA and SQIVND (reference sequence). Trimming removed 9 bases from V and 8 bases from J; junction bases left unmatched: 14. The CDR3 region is CASAETGVALEKLFF. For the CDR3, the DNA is TGTGCCAGCGCGGAGACAGGGGTAGCTCTCGAAAAACTGTTTTTT. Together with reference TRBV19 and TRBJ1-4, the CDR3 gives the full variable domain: DGGITQSPKYLFRKEGQNVTLSCEQNLNHDAMYWYRQDPGQGLRLIYYSQIVNDFQKGDIAEGYSVSREKKESFPLTVTSAQKNPTAFYLCASAETGVALEKLFFGSGTQLSVL.

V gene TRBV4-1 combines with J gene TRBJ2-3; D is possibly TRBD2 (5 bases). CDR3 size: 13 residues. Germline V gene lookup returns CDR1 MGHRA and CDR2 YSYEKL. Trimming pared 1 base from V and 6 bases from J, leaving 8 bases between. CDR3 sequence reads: CASSQADYDTQYF. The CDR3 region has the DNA TGCGCCAGCAGCCAAGCAGACTATGATACGCAGTATTTT.

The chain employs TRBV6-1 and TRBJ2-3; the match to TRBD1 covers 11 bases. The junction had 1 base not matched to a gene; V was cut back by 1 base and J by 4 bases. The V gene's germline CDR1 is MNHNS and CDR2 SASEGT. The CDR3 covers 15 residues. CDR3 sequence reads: CASSEGTGGADTQYF. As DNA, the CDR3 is TGTGCCAGCAGTGAAGGGACAGGGGGCGCAGATACGCAGTATTTT.